This T cell receptor beta chain is drawn from a study of T cells in Graves' hyperthyroidism and ophthalmopathy. General observations from the study: The model forecast ophthalmopathy, anticipating it by a median about 7 months before onset.

It was RNA transcripts that yielded the amplified TCR beta CDR3 regions. TCR CDR3 regions were first amplified by RT-PCR with HTBI primers. TCRdb used MiXCR to reprocess the multiplex PCR reads, holding one entry per CDR3 protein. The data show fewer than 900,000 distinct CDR3 sequences, about 16% seen once. This clonotype was seen repeatedly, ten times or more. What it binds is not known. Looked up from germline, CDR1 is MNHNS and CDR2 is SASEGT. Trimming removed 7 bases at V and 4 bases at J, with 13 bases between. The CDR3 totals 13 residues. The J gene is TRBJ2-5, the V gene TRBV6-1; D perhaps matches TRBD2 (5 bases). Sequencing was done on a sample of blood. The receptor was isolated from a man between 18 and 35 years old with Graves' hyperthyroidism. This CDR3 reads CASMPAGGETQYF. CDR3 nucleotide sequence: TGTGCCAGCATGCCCGCGGGTGGAGAGACCCAGTACTTC.